This section outlines one T cell receptor beta chain sequence together with its context. The antigen remains undetermined. Measured with immunoSEQ multiplex PCR; TCRdb has only the in-frame clones, and not every one. This sample yields 150,000 to 200,000 clones, of which around nine tenths are seen a single time; 1.5% to 2% belongs to the top ten. This record comes from a study of T cell responses to AZD1222 COVID-19 vaccine. Study outcomes and limitations: Most donors were white British, females outnumbered males, and clonal diversity was possibly underestimated. Per reports, nearly half of all spike-specific TCRs target regions that are unmutated in variants. Spike was spanned by vaccine-associated CD4 TCRs, with dominance at 160-218 and 743-854.

The CDR3 runs to 11 residues. The receptor was isolated from an adult in good health. The genes are TRBV21-1 and TRBJ1-1; the table's TRBD1 call for D was not verified on the DNA. TRBV21-1 is listed as a pseudogene. Sequencing used peripheral blood, obtained on day 0 of AZD1222 vaccination. CDR3 sequence: CASSTWTGAGF. The DNA for the CDR3 is TGTGCCAGCAGCACTTGGACAGGGGCCGGATTT.